This TCR beta chain was profiled in a study of T cell responses to AZD1222 COVID-19 vaccine. With respect to this clone: Its antigen is not identified.

Clones were read by immunoSEQ multiplex PCR, and TCRdb kept only the in-frame ones, dropping some. The sample yields about 110,000 clones, 87% seen once. Study-wide points: Donors were chiefly white British, with a greater number of females, and clonal diversity was perhaps underestimated.

The specimen was peripheral blood, collected 28 days after the second AZD1222 dose. The origin of this receptor is an adult who received the AZD1222 COVID-19 vaccine.

The CDR3 bases are TGTGCAAGTCGCTTAGCGCCAGGGCCCGACAATGAGCAGTTCTTC. It codes for CASRLAPGPDNEQFF. This chain joins TRBV12-2 and TRBJ2-1; the D segment call TRBD1 is taken from the table without a DNA check. TRBV12-2 is termed a pseudogene. CDR3 length: 15 amino acids.